The clone carrying this T cell receptor (beta chain) occurred once. The data were taken from a study of T cell changes during pregnancy in multiple sclerosis. Measured with immunoSEQ multiplex PCR; TCRdb has only the in-frame clones, and not every one. Among fewer than 50,000 clones listed, 75% to 90% were seen once. Trimming stripped 7 bases from V and 7 bases from J, with 17 bases between. The CDR3 extends over 14 amino acids. Per germline, CDR1 MNHEY and CDR2 SVGAGI. The sequence was collected from a female donor in good health, enrolled as a control in a pregnancy study. The V gene is TRBV6-5, the J gene TRBJ2-1; tentative D call: TRBD1 (6 bases). The source was peripheral blood, collected in the second trimester of pregnancy. CDR3 nucleotide sequence: TGTGCCAGCACTAGGTTGGCAGGGACAAATGAGCAGTTCTTC. Its translation: CASTRLAGTNEQFF.